This T cell receptor beta chain was profiled in a study of PD-1 blockade in classical Hodgkin lymphoma. Turning to the study itself: Nivolumab was given intravenously to patients at 3 mg/kg every 2 weeks. Study-level results: Newly diagnosed patients and complete responders had comparable diversity at baseline.

The V end was cut by 0 bases, the J end by 0 bases, with 13 bases between. In germline, CDR1 is SGHDT, CDR2 YYEEEE. CDR3 length: 17 residues. Clones were sequenced by immunoSEQ multiplex PCR, and TCRdb holds only the in-frame ones, with some missing. The repertoire includes tens of thousands of clones, approximately 80% of them detected once, and approximately 18% sits in the top ten. Documented time point: cycle 4 day 1 (C4D1), after 5 to 7 weeks of nivolumab. Every patient was affected by relapse after autologous stem cell transplantation, while exposure to brentuximab vedotin was not uniform. This clone was detected only a few times. Its antigen is still unknown.

Sequences were derived from peripheral blood mononuclear cells (PBMCs), sampled before the fourth cycle of nivolumab. This chain links TRBV5-6 with TRBJ2-1; D is ambiguous. The sequence derives from a human donor with classical Hodgkin lymphoma. This CDR3 reads CASSLVTVQSSYNEQFF. Here the CDR3 DNA reads TGTGCCAGCAGCTTGGTAACAGTCCAGAGCTCCTACAATGAGCAGTTCTTC.